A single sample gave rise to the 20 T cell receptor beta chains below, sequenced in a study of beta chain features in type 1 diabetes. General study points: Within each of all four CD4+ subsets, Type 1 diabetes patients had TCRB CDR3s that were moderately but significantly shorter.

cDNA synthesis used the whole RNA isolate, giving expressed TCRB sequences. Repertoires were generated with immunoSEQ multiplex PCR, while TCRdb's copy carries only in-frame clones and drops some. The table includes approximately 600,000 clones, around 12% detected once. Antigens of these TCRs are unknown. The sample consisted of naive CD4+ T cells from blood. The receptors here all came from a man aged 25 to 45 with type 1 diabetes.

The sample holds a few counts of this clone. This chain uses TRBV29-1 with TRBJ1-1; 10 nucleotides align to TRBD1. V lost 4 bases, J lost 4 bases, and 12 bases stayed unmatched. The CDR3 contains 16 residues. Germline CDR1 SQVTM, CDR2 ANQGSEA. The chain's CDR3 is CSVVSPDRGQFTEAFF. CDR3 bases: TGCAGCGTTGTTAGTCCCGACAGGGGGCAATTCACTGAAGCTTTCTTT.

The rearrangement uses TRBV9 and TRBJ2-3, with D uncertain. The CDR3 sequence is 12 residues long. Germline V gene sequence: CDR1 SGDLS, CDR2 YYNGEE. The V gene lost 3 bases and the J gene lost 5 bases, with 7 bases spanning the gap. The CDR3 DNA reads TGTGCCAGCAGCGGGCACTTAGATACGCAGTATTTT. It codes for CASSGHLDTQYF.

DNA of the CDR3: TGTGCCAGCCGGGCCCCCGCGTTCTATGGCTACACCTTC. It yields the protein CASRAPAFYGYTF. This rearrangement joins TRBV19 to TRBJ1-2; D not certain. Germline V gives CDR1 LNHDA, CDR2 SQIVND (reference sequence). This CDR3 contains 13 residues. The V end lost 9 bases, the J end lost 4 bases, and 15 bases lay between the germline ends.

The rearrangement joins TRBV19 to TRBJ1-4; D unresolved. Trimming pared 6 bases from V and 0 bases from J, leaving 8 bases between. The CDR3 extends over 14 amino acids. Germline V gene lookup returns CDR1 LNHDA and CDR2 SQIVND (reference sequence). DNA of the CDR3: TGTGCCAGTAGGGGGAGTACAACTAATGAAAAACTGTTTTTT. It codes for CASRGSTTNEKLFF.

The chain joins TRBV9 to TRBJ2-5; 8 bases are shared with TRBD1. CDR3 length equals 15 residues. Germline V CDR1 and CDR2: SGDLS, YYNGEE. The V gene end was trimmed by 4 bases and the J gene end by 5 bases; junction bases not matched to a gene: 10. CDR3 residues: CASSFRQGNSETQYF. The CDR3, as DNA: TGTGCCAGCAGCTTTCGACAGGGGAACTCGGAGACCCAGTACTTC.

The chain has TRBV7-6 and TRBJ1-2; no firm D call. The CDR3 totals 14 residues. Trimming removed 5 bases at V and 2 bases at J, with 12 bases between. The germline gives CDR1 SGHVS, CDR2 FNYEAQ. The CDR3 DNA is TGTGCCAGCAGCATCAGGACGGACAACTATGGCTACACCTTC. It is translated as CASSIRTDNYGYTF.

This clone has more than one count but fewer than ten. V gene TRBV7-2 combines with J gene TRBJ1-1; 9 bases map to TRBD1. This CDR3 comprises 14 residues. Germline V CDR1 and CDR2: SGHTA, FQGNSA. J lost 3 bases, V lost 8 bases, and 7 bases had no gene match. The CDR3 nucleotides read TGTGCCAGCCAAAGGAGGGACAGGGACACTGAAGCTTTCTTT. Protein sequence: CASQRRDRDTEAFF.

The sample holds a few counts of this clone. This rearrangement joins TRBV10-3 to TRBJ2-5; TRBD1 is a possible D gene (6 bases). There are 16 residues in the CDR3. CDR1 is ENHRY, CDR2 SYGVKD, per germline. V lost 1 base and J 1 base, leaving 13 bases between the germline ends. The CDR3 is CAISEWAETGQETQYF. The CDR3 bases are TGTGCCATCAGTGAGTGGGCGGAGACAGGCCAAGAGACCCAGTACTTC.

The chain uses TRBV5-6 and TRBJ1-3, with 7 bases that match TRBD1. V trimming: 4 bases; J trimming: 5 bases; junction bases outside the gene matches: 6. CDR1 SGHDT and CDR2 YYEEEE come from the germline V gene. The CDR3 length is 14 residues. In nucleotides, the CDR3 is TGTGCCAGCAGCCCGGGACAGAATAGAAACACCATATATTTT. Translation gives CASSPGQNRNTIYF. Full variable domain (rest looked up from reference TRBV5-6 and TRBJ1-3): DAGVTQSPTHLIKTRGQQVTLRCSPKSGHDTVSWYQQALGQGPQFIFQYYEEEERQRGNFPDRFSGHQFPNYSSELNVNALLLGDSALYLCASSPGQNRNTIYFGEGSWLTVV.

The CDR3 sequence: CASSQPVGGTEAFF. The CDR3 DNA sequence: TGTGCCAGCAGCCAACCCGTGGGGGGGACTGAAGCTTTCTTT. The chain links TRBV9 to TRBJ1-1, with D perhaps matching TRBD1 (5 bases). The CDR3 runs 14 residues. Germline V lookup: CDR1 SGDLS, CDR2 YYNGEE. Trimming stripped 4 bases from V and 5 bases from J, with 15 bases between.

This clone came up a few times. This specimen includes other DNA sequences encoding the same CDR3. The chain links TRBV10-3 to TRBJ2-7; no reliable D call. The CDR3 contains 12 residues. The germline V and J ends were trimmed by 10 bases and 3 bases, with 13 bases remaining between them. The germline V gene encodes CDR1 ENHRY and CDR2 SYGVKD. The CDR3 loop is CATRSDHYEQYF. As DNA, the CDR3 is TGTGCCACCCGCTCTGATCACTACGAGCAGTACTTC.

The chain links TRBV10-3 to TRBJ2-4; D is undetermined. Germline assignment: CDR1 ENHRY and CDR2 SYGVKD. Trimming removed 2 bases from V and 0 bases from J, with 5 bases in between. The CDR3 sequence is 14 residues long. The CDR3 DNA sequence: TGTGCCATCAGTGAGGATGGAGCCAAAAACATTCAGTACTTC. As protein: CAISEDGAKNIQYF.

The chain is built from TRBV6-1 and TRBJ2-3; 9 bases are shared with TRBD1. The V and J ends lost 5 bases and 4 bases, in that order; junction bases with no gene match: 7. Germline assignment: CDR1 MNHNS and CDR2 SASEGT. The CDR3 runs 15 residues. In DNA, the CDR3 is TGTGCCAGCAGTTTACAGGGGGCCGGGGCAGATACGCAGTATTTT. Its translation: CASSLQGAGADTQYF.

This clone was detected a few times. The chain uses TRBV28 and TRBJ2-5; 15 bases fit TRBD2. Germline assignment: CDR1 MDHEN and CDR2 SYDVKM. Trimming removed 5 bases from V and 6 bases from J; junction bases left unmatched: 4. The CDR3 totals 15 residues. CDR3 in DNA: TGTGCCAGCAGTATGGGGACTAGCGGGAGGAAGACCCAGTACTTC. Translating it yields CASSMGTSGRKTQYF.

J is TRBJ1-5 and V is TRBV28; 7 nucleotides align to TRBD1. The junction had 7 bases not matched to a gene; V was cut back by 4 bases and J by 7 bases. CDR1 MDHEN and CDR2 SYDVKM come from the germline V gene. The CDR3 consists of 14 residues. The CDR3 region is CASSSGQVPQPQHF. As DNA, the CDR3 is TGTGCCAGCAGTTCAGGACAGGTGCCGCAGCCCCAGCATTTT.

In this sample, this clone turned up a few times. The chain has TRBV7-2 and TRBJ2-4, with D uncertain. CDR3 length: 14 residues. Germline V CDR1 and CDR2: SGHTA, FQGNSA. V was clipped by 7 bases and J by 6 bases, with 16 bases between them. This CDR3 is CASTTSLGSNIQYF. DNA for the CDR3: TGTGCCAGCACCACTTCATTAGGGTCAAACATTCAGTACTTC.

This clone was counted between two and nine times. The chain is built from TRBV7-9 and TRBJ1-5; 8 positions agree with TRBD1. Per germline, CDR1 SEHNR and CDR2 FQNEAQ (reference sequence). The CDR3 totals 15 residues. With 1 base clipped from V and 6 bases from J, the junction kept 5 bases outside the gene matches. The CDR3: CASSLGTGKGQPQHF. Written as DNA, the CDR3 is TGTGCCAGCAGCTTAGGGACAGGGAAGGGTCAGCCCCAGCATTTT.

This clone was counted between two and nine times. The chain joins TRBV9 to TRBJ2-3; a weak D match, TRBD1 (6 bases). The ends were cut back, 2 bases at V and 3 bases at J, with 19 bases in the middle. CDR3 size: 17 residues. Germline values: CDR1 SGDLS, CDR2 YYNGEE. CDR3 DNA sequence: TGTGCCAGCAGCGTGGATACCGGGACACTGGTAACAGATACGCAGTATTTT. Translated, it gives CASSVDTGTLVTDTQYF.

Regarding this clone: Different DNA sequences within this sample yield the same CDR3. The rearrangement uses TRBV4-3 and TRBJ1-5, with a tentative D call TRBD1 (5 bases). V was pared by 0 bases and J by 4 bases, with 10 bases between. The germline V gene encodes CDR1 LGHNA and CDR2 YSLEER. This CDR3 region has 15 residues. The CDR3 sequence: CASSQDAGLNQPQHF. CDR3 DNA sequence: TGCGCCAGCAGCCAAGATGCAGGGCTAAATCAGCCCCAGCATTTT.

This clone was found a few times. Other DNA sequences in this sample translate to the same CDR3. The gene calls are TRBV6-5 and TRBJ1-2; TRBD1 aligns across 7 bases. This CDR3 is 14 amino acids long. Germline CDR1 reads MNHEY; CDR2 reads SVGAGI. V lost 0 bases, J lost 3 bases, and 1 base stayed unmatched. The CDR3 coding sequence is TGTGCCAGCAGTTACTCCGGGACAGACTATGGCTACACCTTC. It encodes CASSYSGTDYGYTF.